The clone carrying this T cell receptor (beta chain) came up a few times. As yet, its antigen is unknown. Treatment meaning: some 19 received Ad26.COV2.S at low or high dose, single or two shots; roughly 5 received placebo; per-sample allocation not given. On day 63 after the first injection, vaccine and placebo recipients gave samples. This record belongs to a study of Ad26.COV2.S vaccination and SARS-CoV-2 variants. Study-wide points: People given the vaccine had a wider spike-specific TCR breadth than placebo recipients did. Recipients of vaccine and of placebo showed similar breadth of their non-spike TCR repertoires. Measurements of TCR breadth and depth may have given underestimates of the total T cell responses.

TCRdb keeps only in-frame clones here, not all; method: immunoSEQ multiplex PCR. The sample has approximately 400,000 clones; around 84% are singletons. V lost 0 bases and J 1 base, leaving 13 bases between the germline ends. The CDR3 is 16 amino acids. CDR1 and CDR2 (germline): SGDLS, YYNGEE. The sample consisted of peripheral blood, taken in a trial of Ad26.COV2.S vaccine versus placebo. This rearrangement joins TRBV9 to TRBJ1-1; D is perhaps TRBD1 (6 bases). The sequence derives from a person aged 18 to 59 who received the Ad26.COV2.S COVID-19 vaccine or a placebo. The CDR3 nucleotides are TGTGCCAGCAGCGTAGAGTCAGGACAGCGGAACACTGAAGCTTTCTTT. Translating it yields CASSVESGQRNTEAFF. The full variable domain, in which reference TRBV9 and TRBJ1-1 provide the parts outside the CDR3, is DSGVTQTPKHLITATGQRVTLRCSPRSGDLSVYWYQQSLDQGLQFLIQYYNGEERAKGNILERFSAQQFPDLHSELNLSSLELGDSALYFCASSVESGQRNTEAFFGQGTRLTVV.